This entry concerns a single T cell receptor beta chain. The time point here: blood at routine non-recurrence follow-up after resection. Without sorting, whole RNA was sequenced from tumor, nontumor lung or frozen PBMC. The data were taken from a study of spatial heterogeneity in lung cancer. After removal of 7 bases from V and 4 bases from J, the junction contained 7 bases not matched to a gene. Looked up from germline, CDR1 is SGHDN and CDR2 is FVKESK. The CDR3 runs to 14 residues. TCRdb processed the 5' RACE reads anew with MiXCR; each CDR3 protein has one entry. The sample lists around 41,000 distinct CDR3 sequences, under 25% seen once, with about 7% in the top ten.

The rearrangement uses TRBV14 and TRBJ2-5; 9 bases are shared with TRBD2. Specimen: PBMCs, collected at follow-up. This receptor was identified in a female donor with early-stage non-small cell lung cancer. The chain's CDR3 is CASKRGRARETQYF. The CDR3 coding sequence is TGTGCCAGCAAACGCGGGAGGGCGAGAGAGACCCAGTACTTC.